One T cell receptor (beta chain) is described in this entry. Its target is unknown. Germline CDR1 and CDR2: SNHLY and FYNNEI. V dropped 2 bases and J dropped 5; count of bases not matched to a gene: 4. This CDR3 is 14 amino acids long. The data are from a study of T cell responses to AZD1222 COVID-19 vaccine. Study results and limitations: Baseline antibody screening turned up just a handful of seropositive AZD1222 recipients. Donors, mostly white British, included more females; clonal diversity was possibly underestimated.

Assay used: immunoSEQ multiplex PCR; TCRdb lists only in-frame clones, some missing. The repertoire has hundreds of thousands of clones, approximately 94% of them found once; the top ten carry around 0.5%. This chain links TRBV2 with TRBJ1-1; 8 bases align to TRBD1. The sample here was peripheral blood, taken 28 days after the second AZD1222 dose. The receptor's source is an adult who received the AZD1222 COVID-19 vaccine. CDR3 nucleotide sequence: TGTGCCAGCAGTGAACAGGGGGCAGGGACTGAAGCTTTCTTT. Translated, it gives CASSEQGAGTEAFF.